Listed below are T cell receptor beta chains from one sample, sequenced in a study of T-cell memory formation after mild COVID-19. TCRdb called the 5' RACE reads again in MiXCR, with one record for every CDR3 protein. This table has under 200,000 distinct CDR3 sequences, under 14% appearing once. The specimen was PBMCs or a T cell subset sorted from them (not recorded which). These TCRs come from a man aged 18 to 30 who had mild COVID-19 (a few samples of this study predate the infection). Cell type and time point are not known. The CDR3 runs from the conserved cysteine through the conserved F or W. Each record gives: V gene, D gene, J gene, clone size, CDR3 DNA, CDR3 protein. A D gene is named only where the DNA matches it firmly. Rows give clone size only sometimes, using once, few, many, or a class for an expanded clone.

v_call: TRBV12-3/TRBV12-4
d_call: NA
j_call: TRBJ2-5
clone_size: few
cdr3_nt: TGTGCCAGCAGTCAGAATGCTGGGACCCAGTACTTC
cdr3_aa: CASSQNAGTQYF

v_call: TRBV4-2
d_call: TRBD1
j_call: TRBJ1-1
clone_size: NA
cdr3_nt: TGTGCCAGCAGCCGCCGACAGGGAACGGACACTGAAGCTTTCTTT
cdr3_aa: CASSRRQGTDTEAFF

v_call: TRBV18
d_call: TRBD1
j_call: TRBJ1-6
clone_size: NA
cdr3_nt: TGTGCCAGCTCACCTACGAGAGACAGGGGAGTGCGTTCACCCCTCCACTTT
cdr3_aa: CASSPTRDRGVRSPLHF

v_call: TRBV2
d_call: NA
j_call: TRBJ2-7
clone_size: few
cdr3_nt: TGTGCCAGCATCCGGGACGTCTCAGAGGGGCAGTACTTC
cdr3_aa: CASIRDVSEGQYF

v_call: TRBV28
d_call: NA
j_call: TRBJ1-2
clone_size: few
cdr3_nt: TGTGCCATCGACCCACGCAGGGGCAACTATGGCTACACCTTC
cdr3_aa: CAIDPRRGNYGYTF

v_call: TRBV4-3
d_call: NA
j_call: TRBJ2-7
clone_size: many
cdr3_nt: TGCGCCAGCAGCCAAGAGGGGGCTAGCGGATACTACGAGCAGTACTTC
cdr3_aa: CASSQEGASGYYEQYF

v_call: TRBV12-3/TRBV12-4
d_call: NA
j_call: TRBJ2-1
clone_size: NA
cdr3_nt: TGTGCCAGCAGACCGGGACTGAACTACAATGAGCAGTTCTTC
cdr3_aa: CASRPGLNYNEQFF

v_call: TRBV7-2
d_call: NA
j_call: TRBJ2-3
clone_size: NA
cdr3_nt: TGTGCCAGCAGCTTAGCCCGGCATGGACCAGATACGCAGTATTTT
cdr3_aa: CASSLARHGPDTQYF

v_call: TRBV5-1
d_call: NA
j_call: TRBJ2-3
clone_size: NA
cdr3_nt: TGCGCCAGCAGCTTGGGACAGGAAAGCACAGATACGCAGTATTTT
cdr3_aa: CASSLGQESTDTQYF

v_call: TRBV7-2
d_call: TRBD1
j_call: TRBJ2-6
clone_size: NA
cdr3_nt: TGTGCCAGCAGCCCGGACAGGTGGCTGGCTGGGGCCAACGTCCTGACTTTC
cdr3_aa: CASSPDRWLAGANVLTF

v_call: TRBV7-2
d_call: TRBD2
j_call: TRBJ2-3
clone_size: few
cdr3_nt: TGTGCCAGCAGCCCCGGGACTAGCGGGGGGGCTAGAAGAACAGATACGCAGTATTTT
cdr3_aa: CASSPGTSGGARRTDTQYF

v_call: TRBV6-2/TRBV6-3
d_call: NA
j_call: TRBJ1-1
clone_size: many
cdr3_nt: TGTGCCAGCAGTTGGTCAGATCGGACTGAAGCTTTCTTT
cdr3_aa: CASSWSDRTEAFF

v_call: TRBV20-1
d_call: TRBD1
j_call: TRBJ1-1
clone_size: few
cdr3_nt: TGCAGTGCTAGAGATTGGGGACAGACACTAAACACTGAAGCTTTCTTT
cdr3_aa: CSARDWGQTLNTEAFF

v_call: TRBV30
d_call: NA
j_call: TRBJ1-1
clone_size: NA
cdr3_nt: TGTGCCTGGAGGGGCTCCCTGAGCACTGAAGCTTTCTTT
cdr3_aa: CAWRGSLSTEAFF

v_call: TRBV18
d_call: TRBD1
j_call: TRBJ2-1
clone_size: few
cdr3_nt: TGTGCCAGCTCACCCCAGACAGGGGGAAACAATGAGCAGTTCTTC
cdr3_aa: CASSPQTGGNNEQFF

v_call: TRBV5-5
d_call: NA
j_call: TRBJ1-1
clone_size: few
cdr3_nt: TGTGCCAGCAGCCCCCTCGAGGCTGAAGCTTTCTTT
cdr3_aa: CASSPLEAEAFF

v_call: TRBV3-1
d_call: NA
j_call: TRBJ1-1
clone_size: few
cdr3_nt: TGTGCCAGCAGCCAAGAAAAGTGGACGGTGAACACTGAAGCTTTCTTT
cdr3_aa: CASSQEKWTVNTEAFF

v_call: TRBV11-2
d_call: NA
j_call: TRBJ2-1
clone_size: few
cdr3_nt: TGTGCCAGCAGCTTCGGTCTCCAGGGCCCCGATGAGCAGTTCTTC
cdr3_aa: CASSFGLQGPDEQFF

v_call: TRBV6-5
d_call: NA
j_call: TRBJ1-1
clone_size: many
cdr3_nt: TGTGCCAGCAGTACCCAGACAGAGAACACTGAAGCTTTCTTT
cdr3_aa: CASSTQTENTEAFF

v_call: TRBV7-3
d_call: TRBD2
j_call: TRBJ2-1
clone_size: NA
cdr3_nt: TGTGCCAGCAGCCCCTCGGCGCTAGCGGGGCGGAGTGAGCAGTTCTTC
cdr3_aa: CASSPSALAGRSEQFF

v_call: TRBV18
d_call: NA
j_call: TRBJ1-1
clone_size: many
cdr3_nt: TGTGCCAGCTCACCACCGATTGCTGGAACGCGTGAAGCTTTCTTT
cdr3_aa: CASSPPIAGTREAFF

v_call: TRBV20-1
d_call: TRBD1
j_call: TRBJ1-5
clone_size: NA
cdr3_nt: TGCAGTGCTACCTCAGGACAGGCCGATCAGCCCCAGCATTTT
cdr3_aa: CSATSGQADQPQHF

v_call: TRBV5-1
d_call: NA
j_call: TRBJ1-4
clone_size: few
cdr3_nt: TGCGCCAGCAGCAACTACAGATCTAATGAAAAACTGTTTTTT
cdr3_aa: CASSNYRSNEKLFF

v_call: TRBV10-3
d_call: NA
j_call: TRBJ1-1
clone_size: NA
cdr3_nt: TGTGCCATTCGCGGGACACCGAACACTGAAGCTTTCTTT
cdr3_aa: CAIRGTPNTEAFF

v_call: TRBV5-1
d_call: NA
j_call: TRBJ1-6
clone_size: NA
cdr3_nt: TGCGCCAGCAGCTTCACTACAGGTGACAATTCACCCCTCCACTTT
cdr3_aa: CASSFTTGDNSPLHF